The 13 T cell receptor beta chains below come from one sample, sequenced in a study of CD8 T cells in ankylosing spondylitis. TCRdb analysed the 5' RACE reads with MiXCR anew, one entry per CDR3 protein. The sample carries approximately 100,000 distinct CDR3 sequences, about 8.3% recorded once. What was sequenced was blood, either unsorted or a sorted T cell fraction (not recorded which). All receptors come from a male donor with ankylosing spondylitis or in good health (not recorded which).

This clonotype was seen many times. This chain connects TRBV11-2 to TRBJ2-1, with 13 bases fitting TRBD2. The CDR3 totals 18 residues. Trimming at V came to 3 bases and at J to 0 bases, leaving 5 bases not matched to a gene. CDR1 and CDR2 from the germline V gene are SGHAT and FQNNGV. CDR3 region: CASSFTSGRGSSYNEQFF. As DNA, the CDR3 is TGTGCCAGCAGCTTTACTAGCGGGAGGGGGAGCTCCTACAATGAGCAGTTCTTC.

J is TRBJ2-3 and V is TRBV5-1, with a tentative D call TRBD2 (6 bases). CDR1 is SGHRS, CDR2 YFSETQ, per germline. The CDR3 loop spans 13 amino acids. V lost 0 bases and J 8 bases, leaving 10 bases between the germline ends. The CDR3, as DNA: TGCGCCAGCAGCTTGGGCGAGCGGGCTACGCAGTATTTT. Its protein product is CASSLGERATQYF.

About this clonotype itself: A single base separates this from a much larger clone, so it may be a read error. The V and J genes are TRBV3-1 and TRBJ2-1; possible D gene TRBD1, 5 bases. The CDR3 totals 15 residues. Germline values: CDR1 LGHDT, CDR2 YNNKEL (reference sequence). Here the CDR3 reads CVSSQDWARVDEQFF. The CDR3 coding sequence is TGTGTCAGCAGCCAAGATTGGGCCAGGGTTGATGAGCAGTTCTTC.

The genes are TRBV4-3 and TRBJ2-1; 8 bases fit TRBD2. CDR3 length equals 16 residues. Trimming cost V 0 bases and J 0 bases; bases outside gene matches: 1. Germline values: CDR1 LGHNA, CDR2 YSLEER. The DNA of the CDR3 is TGCGCCAGCAGCCAAGATCGGGGGGGCTCCTACAATGAGCAGTTCTTC. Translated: CASSQDRGGSYNEQFF.

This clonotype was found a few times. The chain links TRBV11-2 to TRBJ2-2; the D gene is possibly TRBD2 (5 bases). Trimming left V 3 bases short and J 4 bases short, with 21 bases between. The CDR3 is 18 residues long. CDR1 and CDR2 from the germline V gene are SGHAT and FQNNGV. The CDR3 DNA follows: TGTGCCAGCAGCTTCTTCGGGATTCCTGCCGAAAGCACCGGGGAGCTGTTTTTT. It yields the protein CASSFFGIPAESTGELFF.

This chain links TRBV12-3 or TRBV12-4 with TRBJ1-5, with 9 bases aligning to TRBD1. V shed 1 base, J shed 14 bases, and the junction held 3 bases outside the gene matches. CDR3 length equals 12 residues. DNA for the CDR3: TGTGCCAGCAGTTTAGATAGACAGGGGGAGCATTTT. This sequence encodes CASSLDRQGEHF.

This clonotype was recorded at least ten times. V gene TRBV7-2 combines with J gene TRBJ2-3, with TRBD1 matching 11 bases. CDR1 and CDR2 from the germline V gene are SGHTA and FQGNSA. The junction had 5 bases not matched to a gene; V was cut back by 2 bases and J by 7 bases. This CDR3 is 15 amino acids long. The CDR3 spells CASSLMGQGENTQYF. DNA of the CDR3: TGTGCCAGCAGCTTAATGGGACAGGGGGAGAATACGCAGTATTTT.

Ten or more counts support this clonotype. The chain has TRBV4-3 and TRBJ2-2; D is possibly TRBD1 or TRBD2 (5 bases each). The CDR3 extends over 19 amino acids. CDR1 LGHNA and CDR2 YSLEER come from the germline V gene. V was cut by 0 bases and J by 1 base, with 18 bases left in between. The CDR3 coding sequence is TGCGCCAGCAGCCAAGAATTAGCTGAGTTTGGGGGGAACACCGGGGAGCTGTTTTTT. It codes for CASSQELAEFGGNTGELFF.

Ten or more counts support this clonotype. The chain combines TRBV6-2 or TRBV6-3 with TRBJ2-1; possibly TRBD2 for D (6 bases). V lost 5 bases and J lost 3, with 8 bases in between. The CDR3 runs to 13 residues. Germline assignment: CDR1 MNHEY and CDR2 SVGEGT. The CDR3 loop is CASSQGLYNEQFF. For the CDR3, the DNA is TGTGCCAGCAGTCAGGGACTCTACAATGAGCAGTTCTTC.

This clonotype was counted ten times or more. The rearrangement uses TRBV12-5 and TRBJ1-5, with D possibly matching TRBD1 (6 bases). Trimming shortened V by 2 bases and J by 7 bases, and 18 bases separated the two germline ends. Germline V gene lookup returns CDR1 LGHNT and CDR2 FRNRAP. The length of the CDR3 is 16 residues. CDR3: CASGLPLTGNPQPQHF. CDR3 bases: TGTGCTAGTGGTTTGCCCTTGACAGGAAACCCCCAGCCCCAGCATTTT.

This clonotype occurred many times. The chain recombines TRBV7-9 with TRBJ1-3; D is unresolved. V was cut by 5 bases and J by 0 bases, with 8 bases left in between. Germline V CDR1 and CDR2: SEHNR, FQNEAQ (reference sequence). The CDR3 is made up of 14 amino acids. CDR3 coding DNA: TGTGCCAGCAGCCAATTGTTCTCTGGAAACACCATATATTTT. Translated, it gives CASSQLFSGNTIYF.

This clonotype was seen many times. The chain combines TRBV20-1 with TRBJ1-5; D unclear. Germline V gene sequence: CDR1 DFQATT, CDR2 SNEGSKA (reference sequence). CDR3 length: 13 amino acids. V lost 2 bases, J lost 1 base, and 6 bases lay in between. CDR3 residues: CSARSGSNQPQHF. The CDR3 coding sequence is TGCAGTGCTAGATCTGGAAGCAATCAGCCCCAGCATTTT.

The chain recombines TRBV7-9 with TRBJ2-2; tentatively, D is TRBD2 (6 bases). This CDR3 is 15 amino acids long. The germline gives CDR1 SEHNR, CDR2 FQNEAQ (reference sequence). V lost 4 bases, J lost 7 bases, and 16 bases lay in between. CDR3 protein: CASSSDRRADGELFF. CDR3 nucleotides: TGTGCCAGCAGCTCTGATAGGAGGGCCGACGGGGAGCTGTTTTTT.